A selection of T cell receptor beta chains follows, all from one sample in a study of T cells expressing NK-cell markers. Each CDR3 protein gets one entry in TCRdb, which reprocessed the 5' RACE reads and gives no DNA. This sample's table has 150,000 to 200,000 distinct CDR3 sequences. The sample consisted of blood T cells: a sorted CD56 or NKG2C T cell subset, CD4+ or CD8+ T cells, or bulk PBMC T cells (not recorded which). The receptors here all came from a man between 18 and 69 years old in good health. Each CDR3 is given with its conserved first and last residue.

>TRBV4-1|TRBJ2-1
CASSQGRGENNEQFF
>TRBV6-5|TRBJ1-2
CASSYSRSEYGYTF
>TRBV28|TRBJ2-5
CASSLDLQETQYF
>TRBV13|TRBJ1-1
CASTGGNTEAFF
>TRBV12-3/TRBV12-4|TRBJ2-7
CASSQGPSPSYEQYF
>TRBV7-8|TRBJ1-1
CASSSPGTPNTEAFF
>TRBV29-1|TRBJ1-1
CSVLLWAGVNTEAFF
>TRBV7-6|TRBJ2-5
CASSLARLAVQETQYF
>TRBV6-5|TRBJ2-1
CASSYSQDPEQFF
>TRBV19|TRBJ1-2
CASKAAGANYGYTF
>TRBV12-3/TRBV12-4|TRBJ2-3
CASRTSGYDTDTQYF
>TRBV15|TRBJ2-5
CATSRGRDRETQYF
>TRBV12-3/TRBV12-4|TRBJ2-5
CASSLVGTPTGTQYF
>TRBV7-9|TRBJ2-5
CASSFGRGVETQYF
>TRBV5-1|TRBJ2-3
CASSFEGVPADTQYF
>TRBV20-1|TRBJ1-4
CSARGTGEVEKLFF
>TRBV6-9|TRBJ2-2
CASSYFPTEPSTGELFF
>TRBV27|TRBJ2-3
CASNPIGLAADTQYF
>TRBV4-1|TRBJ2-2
CASSGMTGPGTGELFF
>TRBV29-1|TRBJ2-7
CSVEEAGTSSYEQYF
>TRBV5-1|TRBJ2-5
CASSSTGGPPETQYF
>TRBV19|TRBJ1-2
CASKGADNYGYTF
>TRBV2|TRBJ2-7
CATRQGVDEQYF
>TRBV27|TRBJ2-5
CASSITSTGGAETQYF
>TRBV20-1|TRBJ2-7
CSARVAGTSGAAYEQYF
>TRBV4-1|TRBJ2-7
CASSQLLVVGGGYEQYF
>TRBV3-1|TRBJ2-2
CASSQRMGQENTGELFF